The 9 T cell receptor beta chains below come from one sample, sequenced in a study of cytomegalovirus exposure and HLA in healthy donors. PCR amplification relied on 60 Vbeta primers (plus 13 Jbeta primers). Repertoires were generated with immunoSEQ multiplex PCR, while TCRdb's copy carries only in-frame clones and drops some. The table counts around 88,000 clones; 5% to 6.5% lies in the top ten. Sequenced: PBMCs. The receptors shown here come from a girl aged 10 to 17 in good health and CMV-seropositive.

The chain has TRBV19 and TRBJ2-7; 10 bases are shared with TRBD1. CDR1 and CDR2 (germline): LNHDA, SQIVND (reference sequence). Losses at the gene ends were 5 bases for V and 4 bases for J; bases not matched to a gene: 8. CDR3 length: 15 residues. The CDR3 DNA follows: TGTGCCAGTAGTTTTTCCGGGACAGGGGATTACGAGCAGTACGTC. This encodes CASSFSGTGDYEQYV.

This sequence joins TRBV4-3 and TRBJ2-1; D call uncertain. With 0 bases removed from V and 6 bases from J, the gap between germline ends came to 12 bases. Germline V lookup: CDR1 LGHNA, CDR2 YSLEER. CDR3 length equals 15 residues. The CDR3 loop reads CASSQDLARTNEQFF. Here the CDR3 DNA reads TGCGCCAGCAGCCAAGATTTGGCTAGAACCAATGAGCAGTTCTTC.

This chain joins TRBV28 and TRBJ1-6, with a possible D match to TRBD1 (5 bases). The CDR3 sequence is 17 residues long. Germline-derived CDR1 and CDR2 are MDHEN and SYDVKM. With 6 bases removed from V and 2 bases from J, the gap between germline ends came to 17 bases. The CDR3: CASRTPRVFTYNSPLHF. Written as DNA, the CDR3 is TGTGCCAGCAGAACCCCCAGGGTCTTCACCTATAATTCACCCCTCCACTTT.

The chain couples TRBV4-1 to TRBJ1-1, with D possibly TRBD1 on 5 matching bases. The germline V and J ends were trimmed by 2 bases and 3 bases, with 22 bases remaining between them. The length of the CDR3 is 18 residues. Germline loops: CDR1 MGHRA, CDR2 YSYEKL. The CDR3 sequence is CASSQPVGTSGGDTEAFF. The CDR3 DNA reads TGCGCCAGCAGCCAACCGGTGGGGACCTCCGGGGGGGACACTGAAGCTTTCTTT.

The chain couples TRBV4-3 to TRBJ1-4; possibly TRBD1 for D (5 bases). The V gene's germline CDR1 is LGHNA and CDR2 YSLEER. The V gene lost 1 base and the J gene lost 2 bases, with 8 bases spanning the gap. This CDR3 has 15 residues. CDR3 loop: CASSQAGGTNEKLFF. DNA for the CDR3: TGCGCCAGCAGCCAAGCCGGGGGGACTAATGAAAAACTGTTTTTT.

The CDR3 nucleotides read TGCGCCAGCAGTTCTGGGACAGGGGCCAGCAATCAGCCCCAGCATTTT. Amino acids: CASSSGTGASNQPQHF. The chain combines TRBV5-1 with TRBJ1-5; 10 bases are shared with TRBD1. This CDR3 contains 16 residues. With 5 bases clipped from V and 1 base from J, the junction kept 6 bases outside the gene matches. Germline assignment: CDR1 SGHRS and CDR2 YFSETQ.

CDR3 sequence (DNA): TGCGCCAGCAGCACAGGACAGGGTGATTCCTACGAGCAGTACTTC. Translation: CASSTGQGDSYEQYF. The chain recombines TRBV5-1 with TRBJ2-7, with TRBD1 identical over 8 bases. Germline V gives CDR1 SGHRS, CDR2 YFSETQ. J was trimmed by 1 base and V by 4 bases; bases with no gene match: 7. The CDR3 sequence is 15 residues long.

The genes are TRBV4-3 and TRBJ1-5, with unresolved D. V was pared by 0 bases and J by 3 bases, with 9 bases between. In germline, CDR1 is LGHNA, CDR2 YSLEER. This CDR3 contains 15 residues. As DNA, the CDR3 is TGCGCCAGCAGCCAAGAGATCCAGTTCAATCAGCCCCAGCATTTT. Translated: CASSQEIQFNQPQHF.

For this clone: A junction end diverges from the germline sequence, so it may reflect a read error. The V call is TRBV5-1, the J call TRBJ2-1; 8 nucleotides align to TRBD1. Germline V CDR1 and CDR2: SGHRS, YFSETQ. CDR3 size: 13 residues. The CDR3 here is CASSAGQGNDQFF. The CDR3 bases are TGCGCCAGCAGCGCAGGACAGGGTAATGACCAGTTCTTC.